This T cell receptor beta chain was captured in a study of cytomegalovirus exposure and HLA in healthy donors. TCRdb keeps only in-frame clones here, not all; method: immunoSEQ multiplex PCR. Among some 140,000 clones listed, 80% to 90% were seen once. Germline loops: CDR1 SGHNT, CDR2 YYREEE (reference sequence). There are 14 residues in the CDR3. The trim removed 2 bases at V and 5 bases at J, leaving 6 bases unmatched. Sequencing was performed on PBMCs. The V call is TRBV5-4, the J call TRBJ1-1; TRBD1 matches 7 bases. This clonotype was obtained from a woman in her twenties or thirties in good health and CMV-seronegative. The CDR3 DNA reads TGTGCCAGCAGCTTCGTACAGGGGAGGACTGAAGCTTTCTTT. This sequence encodes CASSFVQGRTEAFF.